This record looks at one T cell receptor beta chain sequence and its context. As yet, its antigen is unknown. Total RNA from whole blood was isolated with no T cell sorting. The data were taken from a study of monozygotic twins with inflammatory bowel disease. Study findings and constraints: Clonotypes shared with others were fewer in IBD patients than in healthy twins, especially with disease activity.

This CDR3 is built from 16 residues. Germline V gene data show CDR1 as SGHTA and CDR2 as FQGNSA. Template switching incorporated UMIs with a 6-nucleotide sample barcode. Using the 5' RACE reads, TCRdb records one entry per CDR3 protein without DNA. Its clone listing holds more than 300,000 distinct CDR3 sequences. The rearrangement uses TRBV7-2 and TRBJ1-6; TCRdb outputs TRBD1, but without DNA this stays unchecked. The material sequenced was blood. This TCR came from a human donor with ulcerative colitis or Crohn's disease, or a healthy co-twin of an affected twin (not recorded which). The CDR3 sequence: CASSLAGARGNSPLHF.